The clone carrying this T cell receptor (beta chain) was seen a few times. Its specificity is not known. The PCR made use of 60 Vbeta and 13 Jbeta primers. This table comes from immunoSEQ multiplex PCR, and its TCRdb copy is limited to in-frame clones, with some not included. This sample has approximately 90,000 clones, with less than 10% found just once. With 3 bases removed from V and 3 bases from J, the gap between germline ends came to 9 bases. The CDR3 totals 14 residues. Germline CDR1 reads MNHNS; CDR2 reads SASEGT. The sample belongs to a study of cytomegalovirus exposure and HLA in healthy donors. Study outcomes and limitations: V- and J-gene trimming of TCR beta was linked (in a later analysis) to a missense DCLRE1C variant. Later work associated roughly 17,000 TCR beta sequences with HLA alleles at 0.05 false discovery rate. Later analysis placed DRB1 highest and HLA-C lowest in TCR association rates, which differed by HLA locus.

Sequencing was carried out using PBMCs. The gene calls are TRBV6-1 and TRBJ1-3, with a possible D match to TRBD1 (6 bases). This TCR was recovered from a man aged 50 to 59 in good health and CMV-seronegative. CDR3 DNA: TGTGCCAGCAGTGACAGGGGTGGTGGAAACACCATATATTTT. Translated: CASSDRGGGNTIYF.